This T cell receptor beta chain was documented in a study of OX40 agonist ivuxolimab in advanced cancers. About the study: The group had a mean age of about 64 years, ranged from roughly 23 to 79, and was just under 85% male.

Some clones are missing from TCRdb's copy, which holds only in-frame ones; the method was immunoSEQ multiplex PCR. Among 90,000 to 150,000 clones listed, around 87% were seen once. Trimming cost V 0 bases and J 1 base, with 6 bases left between them. CDR1 is GTSNPN, CDR2 SVGIG, per germline (reference sequence). The CDR3 runs to 13 residues. Study-wide points: It was not determined which antigens were specifically recognized by the peripheral T cells that had undergone clonal expansion.

Comment on this clone: As yet, its antigen is unknown.

No patient had autoimmune disease or received systemic immunosuppression. Collection of blood occurred at baseline, at cycle 4 day 1, and at cycle 7 day 1. This chain connects TRBV30 to TRBJ2-5; D is unclear. This sample comprised CD4+ or CD8+ T cells sorted from blood, obtained in a trial of the OX40 agonist ivuxolimab. This receptor was taken from an adult with an advanced solid tumor such as melanoma, head and neck, liver or kidney cancer. CDR3 in DNA: TGTGCCTGGAGTGTGGGGTTCCAAGAGACCCAGTACTTC. This encodes CAWSVGFQETQYF.